Listed below are T cell receptor beta chains from one sample, sequenced in a study of beta chain features in type 1 diabetes. Generated by immunoSEQ multiplex PCR, the TCRdb table keeps only in-frame clones and is missing some. The data contain about 150,000 clones, approximately 10% of them singletons. The sample comprised central memory CD4+ T cells from blood. These receptors originate from a man aged 25-45 years with type 1 diabetes. Both conserved end residues are trimmed from each CDR3.

j_gene | len | v_gene | CDR3aa
TRBJ1-5 | 15 | TRBV4-2 | ASSQDQGDLSNQPQH
TRBJ2-7 | 11 | TRBV29-1 | SVRRDTPYEQY
TRBJ2-5 | 14 | TRBV28 | ASSLAGGPVWETQY
TRBJ1-1 | 11 | TRBV5-1 | ASSPGQDTEAF
TRBJ1-2 | 15 | TRBV5-1 | ASSPTPPDILNGGYT
TRBJ2-7 | 13 | TRBV4-2 | ASSQVAGGEYEQY
TRBJ2-7 | 12 | TRBV27 | ASRWREDSYEQY
TRBJ2-5 | 15 | TRBV5-4 | ASSLVRDSSGTSAQY
TRBJ1-1 | 11 | TRBV7-3 | ASSSQEGTEAF
TRBJ2-1 | 13 | TRBV29-1 | SLRLGGSGADEQF
TRBJ1-5 | 11 | TRBV27 | ASRGQGAQPQH
TRBJ2-3 | 11 | TRBV6-5 | ASIGGGTDTQY
TRBJ2-2 | 15 | TRBV4-3 | ASSREIQGTNTGELF
TRBJ2-7 | 13 | TRBV4-2 | ASSQDVGGLYEQY